The text below deals with one TCR beta chain. In the PCR, 60 Vbeta and 13 Jbeta primers were used. Produced via immunoSEQ multiplex PCR; TCRdb's table is partial and in-frame only. The sample holds about 120,000 clones; more than 60% are singletons and the top ten take more than 8.5%. The ends lost 5 bases at V and 0 bases at J; junction bases unmatched: 4. From germline, CDR1 is SGHRS and CDR2 YFSETQ. The CDR3 sequence is 14 residues long. These data are taken from a study of cytomegalovirus exposure and HLA in healthy donors. At the level of the study: Researchers previously reported finding roughly 120 million unique TCR beta sequences from around 200 million T cells.

This TCR was sampled from a man aged 35-49 years in good health and CMV-seropositive. Sequences were obtained from PBMCs. The chain links TRBV5-1 to TRBJ2-7, with 8 bases that match TRBD1. The CDR3 loop reads CASSKGTGSYEQYF. CDR3 nucleotides: TGCGCCAGCAGTAAAGGGACAGGCTCCTACGAGCAGTACTTC.